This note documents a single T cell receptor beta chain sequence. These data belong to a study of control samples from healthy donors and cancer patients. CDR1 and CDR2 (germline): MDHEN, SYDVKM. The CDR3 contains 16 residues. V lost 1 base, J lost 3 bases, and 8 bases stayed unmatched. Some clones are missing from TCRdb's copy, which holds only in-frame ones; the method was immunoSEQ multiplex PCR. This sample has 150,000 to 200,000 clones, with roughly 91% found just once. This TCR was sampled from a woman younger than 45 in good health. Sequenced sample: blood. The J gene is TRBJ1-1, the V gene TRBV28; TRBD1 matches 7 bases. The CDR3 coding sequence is TGTGCCAGCAGTTTATCCAGGGTGGGGACAGACACTGAAGCTTTCTTT. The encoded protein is CASSLSRVGTDTEAFF.